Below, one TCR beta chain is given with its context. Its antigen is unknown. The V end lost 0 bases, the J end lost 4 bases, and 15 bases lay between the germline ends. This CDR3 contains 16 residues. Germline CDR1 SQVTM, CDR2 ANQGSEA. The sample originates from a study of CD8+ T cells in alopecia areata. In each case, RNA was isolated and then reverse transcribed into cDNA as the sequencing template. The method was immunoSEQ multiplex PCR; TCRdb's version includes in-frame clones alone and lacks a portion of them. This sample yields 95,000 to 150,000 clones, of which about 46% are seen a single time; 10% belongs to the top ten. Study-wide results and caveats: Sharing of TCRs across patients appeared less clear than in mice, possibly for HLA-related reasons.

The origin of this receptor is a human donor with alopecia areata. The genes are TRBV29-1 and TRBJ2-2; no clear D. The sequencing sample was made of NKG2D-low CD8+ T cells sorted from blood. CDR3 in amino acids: CSVEDPAAGSTGELFF. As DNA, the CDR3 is TGCAGCGTTGAAGATCCCGCGGCCGGAAGCACCGGGGAGCTGTTTTTT.